The 22 T cell receptor beta chains in this list originate from one sample, sequenced in a study of CD8 T cells in ankylosing spondylitis. MiXCR, applied by TCRdb to the 5' RACE reads, yields one record per CDR3 protein. The sample consists of 340,000 or so distinct CDR3 sequences, about 14% of them appearing once. The sequencing input was blood, either unsorted or a sorted T cell fraction (not recorded which). The source of these receptors is a male donor with ankylosing spondylitis or in good health (not recorded which).

The genes are TRBV24-1 and TRBJ1-2, with a possible D match to TRBD1 (5 bases). CDR1 and CDR2 (germline): KGHDR, SFDVKD. The CDR3 is 14 residues long. V was cut by 4 bases and J by 4 bases, with 12 bases left in between. The CDR3 reads CATSDTGRSYGYTF. In DNA form, the CDR3 reads TGTGCCACCAGTGACACGGGACGGAGCTATGGCTACACCTTC.

This clonotype occurred a few times. The gene calls are TRBV7-9 and TRBJ2-1, with 8 bases aligning to TRBD1. Unmatched junction bases numbered 9, after V lost 5 bases and J lost 6 bases. There are 15 residues in the CDR3. The germline gives CDR1 SEHNR, CDR2 FQNEAQ (reference sequence). The CDR3 bases are TGTGCCAGCAGCCGCCGGACAGGGCTGGGCAATGAGCAGTTCTTC. Amino acids: CASSRRTGLGNEQFF.

V is TRBV20-1 and J is TRBJ2-1; D is tentatively TRBD1 or TRBD2 (6 bases each). This CDR3 region has 13 residues. Deletions cut 3 bases from V and 9 bases from J, with 15 bases between. In germline, CDR1 is DFQATT, CDR2 SNEGSKA (reference sequence). The CDR3 loop reads CSASGVGGGEQFF. DNA of the CDR3: TGCAGTGCTAGTGGGGTCGGGGGCGGTGAGCAGTTCTTC.

The rearrangement uses TRBV5-6 and TRBJ2-1, with 7 nucleotides matching TRBD2. The CDR3 extends over 17 amino acids. CDR1 and CDR2 from the germline V gene are SGHDT and YYEEEE. V was pared by 4 bases and J by 2 bases, with 12 bases of the junction left unmatched. The CDR3 DNA sequence: TGTGCCAGCAGCGTCAGGTTACGCGGGAGTACCTACAATGAGCAGTTCTTC. It encodes CASSVRLRGSTYNEQFF.

The chain has TRBV3-1 and TRBJ1-1; 8 positions match TRBD1. The V and J ends lost 1 base and 11 bases, in that order; junction bases with no gene match: 3. CDR1 LGHDT and CDR2 YNNKEL come from the germline V gene (reference sequence). CDR3 length: 12 residues. CDR3 in DNA: TGTGCCAGCAGCCAAGGATACAGGGGGGCTTTCTTT. Protein product: CASSQGYRGAFF. The full variable domain, in which reference TRBV3-1 and TRBJ1-1 provide the parts outside the CDR3, is DTAVSQTPKYLVTQMGNDKSIKCEQNLGHDTMYWYKQDSKKFLKIMFSYNNKELIINETVPNRFSPKSPDKAHLNLHINSLELGDSAVYFCASSQGYRGAFFGQGTRLTVV.

In its sample, this clonotype was seen a few times. The rearrangement joins TRBV11-1 to TRBJ2-7, with a tentative D call TRBD1 (6 bases). This CDR3 region has 16 residues. The germline gives CDR1 SGHAT, CDR2 FQDESV (reference sequence). The V gene lost 0 bases and the J gene lost 2 bases, with 14 bases spanning the gap. This chain's CDR3 is CASSLARAGAAYEQYF. As DNA, the CDR3 is TGTGCCAGCAGCTTAGCGCGGGCAGGGGCGGCCTACGAGCAGTACTTC. Variable domain in full (rest from reference TRBV11-1 and TRBJ2-7): EAEVAQSPRYKITEKSQAVAFWCDPISGHATLYWYRQILGQGPELLVQFQDESVVDDSQLPKDRFSAERLKGVDSTLKIQPAELGDSAMYLCASSLARAGAAYEQYFGPGTRLTVT.

This clonotype has a count of ten or more. The chain links TRBV5-6 to TRBJ1-2, with D unresolved. The CDR3 has 15 residues. V was clipped by 0 bases and J by 0 bases, with 9 bases between them. Germline lookup yields CDR1 SGHDT and CDR2 YYEEEE. CDR3 nucleotides: TGTGCCAGCAGCTTGGAGGGTTTCTCTAACTATGGCTACACCTTC. Amino acid sequence: CASSLEGFSNYGYTF. The full variable domain, its missing parts supplied by reference TRBV5-6 and TRBJ1-2, is DAGVTQSPTHLIKTRGQQVTLRCSPKSGHDTVSWYQQALGQGPQFIFQYYEEEERQRGNFPDRFSGHQFPNYSSELNVNALLLGDSALYLCASSLEGFSNYGYTFGSGTRLTVV.

This clonotype was picked up a small number of times. This chain connects TRBV12-3 or TRBV12-4 to TRBJ1-2, with 8 bases that match TRBD1. Trimming removed 6 bases from V and 8 bases from J; junction bases left unmatched: 8. The CDR3 contains 13 residues. The CDR3 nucleotides are TGTGCCAGCAGCTCCGGACAGGGACAAGGCTACACCTTC. Protein product: CASSSGQGQGYTF.

This clonotype was seen more than once but under ten times. V and J are TRBV30 and TRBJ2-7; 9 bases are a match to TRBD1. Trimming took 4 bases from V and 5 from J; bases not matched to a gene: 6. The CDR3 contains 13 residues. In germline, CDR1 is GTSNPN, CDR2 SVGIG (reference sequence). The CDR3 DNA reads as TGTGCCTGGAATCCGGGACAGGGTAACGAGCAGTACTTC. This codes for CAWNPGQGNEQYF. The full variable domain, completed using reference TRBV30 and TRBJ2-7, is SQTIHQWPATLVQPVGSPLSLECTVEGTSNPNLYWYRQAAGRGLQLLFYSVGIGQISSEVPQNLSASRPQDRQFILSSKKLLLSDSGFYLCAWNPGQGNEQYFGPGTRLTVT.

The chain uses TRBV12-3 or TRBV12-4 and TRBJ2-4; maybe TRBD2 (6 bases). Trimming pared 4 bases from V and 6 bases from J, leaving 16 bases between. The CDR3 consists of 15 residues. CDR3 region: CASSSPRGGRNIQYF. The CDR3 bases are TGTGCCAGCAGTTCCCCGAGGGGAGGTAGAAACATTCAGTACTTC.

This clonotype appeared a few times. This chain links TRBV12-3 or TRBV12-4 with TRBJ1-1; 9 nucleotides align to TRBD1. Trimming took 5 bases from V and 6 from J; bases not matched to a gene: 10. CDR3 length equals 15 residues. This CDR3 reads CASSLPGQGTAEAFF. The CDR3 coding sequence is TGTGCCAGCAGTCTCCCGGGACAGGGAACGGCTGAAGCTTTCTTT.

In this sample, this clonotype turned up a few times. The chain employs TRBV20-1 and TRBJ2-7, with D uncertain. Germline CDR1 DFQATT, CDR2 SNEGSKA (reference sequence). With 6 bases removed from V and 9 bases from J, the gap between germline ends came to 18 bases. There are 12 residues in the CDR3. In DNA, the CDR3 is TGCAGTGCCTCGACGGCTTCCAAGGGGCAGTACTTC. Translation gives CSASTASKGQYF.

The chain is built from TRBV18 and TRBJ2-5, with D maybe TRBD2 (5 bases). This CDR3 has 13 residues. Germline assignment: CDR1 KGHSH and CDR2 LQKENI. V lost 3 bases to trimming and J lost 7 bases, with 12 bases between them. CDR3 bases: TGTGCCAGCTCACCTCAATCAGAGGGGACCCAGTACTTC. Its protein is CASSPQSEGTQYF.

This sequence joins TRBV12-3 or TRBV12-4 and TRBJ1-4; D unresolved. The CDR3 has 11 residues. Trimming removed 6 bases at V and 4 bases at J, with 3 bases between. The CDR3 DNA sequence: TGTGCCAGCAGGATTAATGAAAAACTGTTTTTT. It specifies CASRINEKLFF.

Ten or more counts support this clonotype. This chain connects TRBV3-1 to TRBJ2-7; weak D call: TRBD2 (6 bases). The CDR3 extends over 15 amino acids. From germline, CDR1 is LGHDT and CDR2 YNNKEL (reference sequence). V was shortened by 3 bases and J by 6 bases, with 18 bases between the two germline ends. The chain's CDR3 is CASSHRGTSPSEQYF. Here the CDR3 DNA reads TGTGCCAGCAGCCACCGCGGGACTTCCCCTAGCGAGCAGTACTTC.

This clonotype was seen more than once but under ten times. V gene TRBV10-3 combines with J gene TRBJ2-7; 8 positions match TRBD2. Germline values: CDR1 ENHRY, CDR2 SYGVKD. Trimming at V came to 3 bases and at J to 4 bases, leaving 11 bases not matched to a gene. The CDR3 contains 16 residues. The CDR3 nucleotides are TGTGCCATCAGTGATCATACAGCGGGGGCCAAATACGAGCAGTACTTC. It is translated as CAISDHTAGAKYEQYF.

V gene TRBV12-3 or TRBV12-4 combines with J gene TRBJ2-1; 10 bases match TRBD2. V was pared by 8 bases and J by 9 bases, with 7 bases of the junction left unmatched. This CDR3 region has 13 residues. The CDR3 spells CASGAGGGGEQFF. In DNA, the CDR3 is TGTGCCAGCGGAGCGGGAGGGGGAGGTGAGCAGTTCTTC.

This clonotype was recorded a few times. V is TRBV7-2 and J is TRBJ2-3, with D perhaps TRBD2 (5 bases). Trimming cost V 1 base and J 1 base, with 9 bases left between them. Germline CDR1 reads SGHTA; CDR2 reads FQGNSA. The CDR3 totals 15 residues. CDR3 nucleotide sequence: TGTGCCAGCAGCTTAGTGAGGGCAGGCACAGATACGCAGTATTTT. Its translation: CASSLVRAGTDTQYF.

This clonotype was picked up a small number of times. The chain joins TRBV19 to TRBJ2-5, with 9 bases fitting TRBD1. This CDR3 has 15 amino acids. The germline V gene has CDR1 LNHDA and CDR2 SQIVND (reference sequence). J was trimmed by 3 bases and V by 5 bases; bases with no gene match: 7. CDR3 sequence (DNA): TGTGCCAGTAGTGGGTCGGGACAGGGTGAAGAGACCCAGTACTTC. Its protein product is CASSGSGQGEETQYF.

The V call is TRBV5-1, the J call TRBJ2-5, with D possibly matching TRBD1 (6 bases). The ends were cut back, 4 bases at V and 5 bases at J, with 12 bases in the middle. The germline gives CDR1 SGHRS, CDR2 YFSETQ. This CDR3 spans 13 amino acids. Here the CDR3 DNA reads TGCGCCAGCAGCCCACAGGGACGGGAGACCCAGTACTTC. Translation gives CASSPQGRETQYF.

This clonotype was recorded many times. The chain couples TRBV15 to TRBJ2-1; 8 positions agree with TRBD2. J was trimmed by 8 bases and V by 1 base; bases with no gene match: 4. The CDR3 contains 14 residues. Germline CDR1 LNHNV, CDR2 YYDKDF (reference sequence). The CDR3 region has the DNA TGTGCCACCAGCAGAGGACTAGCGAACGATGAGCAGTTCTTC. This codes for CATSRGLANDEQFF.

This clonotype was seen repeatedly, ten times or more. V gene TRBV11-2 combines with J gene TRBJ2-3, with a weak D call TRBD1 (5 bases). The ends were cut back, 6 bases at V and 6 bases at J, with 19 bases in the middle. The CDR3 extends over 15 amino acids. Germline CDR1 is SGHAT and CDR2 is FQNNGV. CDR3 sequence reads: CASRLLGPPGDTQYF. CDR3 in DNA: TGTGCCAGCAGGCTTCTGGGGCCTCCTGGGGATACGCAGTATTTT.